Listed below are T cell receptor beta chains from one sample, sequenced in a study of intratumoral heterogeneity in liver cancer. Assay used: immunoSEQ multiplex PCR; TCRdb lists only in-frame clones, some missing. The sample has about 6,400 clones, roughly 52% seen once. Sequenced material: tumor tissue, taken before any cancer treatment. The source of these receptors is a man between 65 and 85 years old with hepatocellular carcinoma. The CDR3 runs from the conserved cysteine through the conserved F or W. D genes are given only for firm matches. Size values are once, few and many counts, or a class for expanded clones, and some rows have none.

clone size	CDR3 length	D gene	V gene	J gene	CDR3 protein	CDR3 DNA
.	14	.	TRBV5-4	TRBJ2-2	CASSLTGASGELFF	TGTGCCAGCAGCTTGACGGGGGCTTCCGGGGAGCTGTTTTTT
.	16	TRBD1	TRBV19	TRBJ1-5	CASSGDRGLSNQPQHF	TGTGCCAGTAGTGGGGACAGGGGTCTTAGCAATCAGCCCCAGCATTTT
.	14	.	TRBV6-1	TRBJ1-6	CASSEGGRNSPLHF	TGTGCCAGCAGTGAAGGTGGGCGTAATTCACCCCTCCACTTT
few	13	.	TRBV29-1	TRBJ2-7	CSAGWGRVDEQYF	TGCAGCGCCGGATGGGGCAGGGTCGACGAGCAGTACTTC
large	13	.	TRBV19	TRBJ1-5	CASRGLSNQPQHF	TGTGCCAGTAGAGGACTTAGCAATCAGCCCCAGCATTTT
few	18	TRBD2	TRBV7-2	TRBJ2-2	CASSFRLPGLGDTGELFF	TGTGCCAGCAGCTTTAGACTTCCGGGACTAGGTGACACCGGGGAGCTGTTTTTT
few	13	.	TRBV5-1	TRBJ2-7	CASSLGSSYEQYF	TGCGCCAGCAGCTTGGGCAGTTCCTACGAGCAGTACTTC
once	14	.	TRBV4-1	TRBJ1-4	CASSQSGRFEKLFF	TGCGCCAGCAGCCAATCGGGGAGGTTTGAAAAACTGTTTTTT
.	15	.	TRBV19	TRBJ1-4	CASSMLRGTNEKLFF	TGTGCCAGTAGTATGCTACGAGGGACTAATGAAAAACTGTTTTTT
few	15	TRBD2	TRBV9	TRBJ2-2	CASSLASGVTGELFF	TGTGCCAGCAGCTTGGCTAGCGGAGTGACCGGGGAGCTGTTTTTT
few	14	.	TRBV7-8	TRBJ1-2	CASSPEAVLYGYTF	TGTGCCAGCAGCCCGGAGGCAGTCCTCTATGGCTACACCTTC
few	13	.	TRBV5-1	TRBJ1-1	CASTDTMNTEAFF	TGCGCCAGCACGGACACCATGAACACTGAAGCTTTCTTT
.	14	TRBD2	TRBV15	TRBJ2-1	CATSSAGAYNEQFF	TGTGCCACCAGCAGCGCGGGGGCCTACAATGAGCAGTTCTTC
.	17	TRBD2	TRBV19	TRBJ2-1	CASSPGLAGGPSGEQFF	TGTGCCAGTAGTCCGGGACTAGCGGGGGGCCCCTCGGGTGAGCAGTTCTTC
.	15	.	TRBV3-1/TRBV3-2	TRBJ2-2	CASSQFGAETGELFF	TGTGCCAGCAGCCAATTCGGGGCAGAAACCGGGGAGCTGTTTTTT
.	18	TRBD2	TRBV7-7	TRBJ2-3	CASSQGLAGDYRTDTQYF	TGTGCTAGCAGCCAGGGACTAGCGGGGGACTACCGCACAGATACGCAGTATTTT
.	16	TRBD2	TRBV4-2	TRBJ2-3	CASTLQLAGGTDTQYF	TGTGCCAGCACCCTTCAACTAGCGGGGGGCACAGATACGCAGTATTTT
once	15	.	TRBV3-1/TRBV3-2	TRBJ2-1	CASSQAPLGYNEQFF	TGTGCCAGCAGCCAAGCACCGCTGGGATACAATGAGCAGTTCTTC
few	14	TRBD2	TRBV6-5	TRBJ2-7	CASSYQRGPLEQYF	TGTGCCAGCAGTTACCAGCGGGGCCCTCTGGAGCAGTACTTC
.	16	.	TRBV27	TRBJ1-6	CASSLRTGLYNSPLHF	TGTGCCAGCAGTTTGCGCACGGGACTTTACAATTCACCCCTCCACTTT
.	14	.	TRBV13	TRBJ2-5	CASSLWLSQETQYF	TGTGCCAGCAGCTTATGGCTTAGCCAGGAGACCCAGTACTTC
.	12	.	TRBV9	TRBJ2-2	CASSVDTGELFF	TGTGCCAGCAGCGTAGACACCGGGGAGCTGTTTTTT
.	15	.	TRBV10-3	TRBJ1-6	CAISESIWANSPLHF	TGTGCCATCAGTGAGTCGATATGGGCTAATTCACCCCTCCACTTT
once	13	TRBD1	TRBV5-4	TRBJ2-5	CASSPGQGETQYF	TGTGCCAGCAGCCCGGGACAGGGGGAGACCCAGTACTTC
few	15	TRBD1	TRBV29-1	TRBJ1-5	CSAGVGNSGGQPQHF	TGCAGCGCGGGGGTGGGCAATTCAGGGGGCCAGCCCCAGCATTTT
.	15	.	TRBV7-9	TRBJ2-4	CASSPTGIDKNIQYF	TGTGCCAGCAGCCCCACAGGGATTGACAAAAACATTCAGTACTTC
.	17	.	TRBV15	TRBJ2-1	CATSGSGVWSSYNEQFF	TGTGCCACCAGCGGATCCGGCGTGTGGTCCTCCTACAATGAGCAGTTCTTC
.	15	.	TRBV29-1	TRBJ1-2	CSVEAPGFANYGYTF	TGCAGCGTTGAAGCCCCGGGATTCGCTAACTATGGCTACACCTTC
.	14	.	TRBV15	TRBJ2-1	CATSRDRPEAEQFF	TGTGCCACCAGCAGAGATCGACCGGAGGCGGAGCAGTTCTTC
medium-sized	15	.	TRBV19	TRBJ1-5	CANPRRGGGDQPQHF	TGTGCCAACCCTAGGCGGGGCGGGGGAGATCAGCCCCAGCATTTT
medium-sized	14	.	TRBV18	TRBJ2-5	CASSREVKQETQYF	TGTGCCAGCTCACGCGAAGTCAAACAAGAGACCCAGTACTTC
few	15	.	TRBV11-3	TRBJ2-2	CASSKSRGNTGELFF	TGTGCCAGCAGCAAAAGCAGAGGGAACACCGGGGAGCTGTTTTTT
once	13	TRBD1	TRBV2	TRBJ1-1	CASIPRDRVRAFF	TGTGCCAGCATTCCTCGAGACAGGGTTAGAGCTTTCTTT
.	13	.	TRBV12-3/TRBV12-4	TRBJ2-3	CASKQTGVDTQYF	TGTGCCAGCAAACAGACAGGTGTAGATACGCAGTATTTT
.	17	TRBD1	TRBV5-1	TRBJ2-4	CASSARPTGTGKNIQYF	TGCGCCAGCAGCGCGCGTCCGACCGGGACAGGGAAAAACATTCAGTACTTC
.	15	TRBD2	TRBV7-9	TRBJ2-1	CASSFRDYGFVEQFF	TGTGCCAGCAGCTTCCGGGACTATGGTTTCGTGGAGCAGTTCTTC
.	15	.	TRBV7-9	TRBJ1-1	CASSLPQGVRAEAFF	TGTGCCAGCAGCTTGCCGCAGGGAGTGCGCGCTGAAGCTTTCTTT
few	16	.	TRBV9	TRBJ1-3	CASSVGLPYSGNTIYF	TGTGCCAGCAGCGTAGGACTGCCATACTCTGGAAACACCATATATTTT
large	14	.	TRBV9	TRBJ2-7	CASSVGGVSYEQYF	TGTGCCAGCAGCGTAGGTGGCGTCTCCTACGAGCAGTACTTC
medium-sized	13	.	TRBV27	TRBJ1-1	CASTMGGRGEAFF	TGTGCCAGCACGATGGGGGGCCGGGGTGAAGCTTTCTTT
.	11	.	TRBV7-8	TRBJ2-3	CASSFEDTQYF	TGTGCCAGCAGCTTTGAAGATACGCAGTATTTT
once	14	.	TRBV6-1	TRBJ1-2	CASSELGVGYGYTF	TGTGCCAGCAGTGAATTGGGGGTCGGCTATGGCTACACCTTC
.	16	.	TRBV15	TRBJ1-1	CATSRGPQGRDTEAFF	TGTGCCACCAGCAGAGGCCCCCAGGGGCGGGACACTGAAGCTTTCTTT
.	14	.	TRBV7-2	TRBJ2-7	CASSTRAGGYEQYF	TGTGCCAGCAGTACTCGGGCGGGCGGCTACGAGCAGTACTTC
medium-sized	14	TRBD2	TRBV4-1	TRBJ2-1	CASSQDPRTRRQFF	TGCGCCAGCAGCCAAGATCCAAGGACTAGACGGCAGTTCTTC
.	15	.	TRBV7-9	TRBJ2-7	CASSLQGLGFYEQYF	TGTGCCAGCAGCTTACAGGGCCTCGGCTTCTACGAGCAGTACTTC
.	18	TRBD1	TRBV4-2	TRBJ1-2	CASSQDIMGRGLVSGYTF	TGTGCCAGCAGCCAAGATATCATGGGCAGGGGGCTAGTCAGTGGCTACACCTTC